This TCR beta chain originates from a study of blood T cell repertoires in COVID-19 (TCRdb year 2020). Context from the whole study: Collaborator samples came from the United States, Italy and Spain and covered acute and convalescent phases of COVID-19. Sample metadata almost always included a de-identified subject ID, COVID-19 status, age in years and sex. The prospective study material was composed of cDNA or gDNA derived from T cells, B-cell-depleted T cells, or PBMCs. Subjects who had been exposed to COVID-19, were actively infected with it, or had recovered from it provided the deeply sampled blood TCRbeta repertoires that made up the dataset. The repertoires were released in a freely available public database intended as a resource for research on the immune response to SARS-CoV-2. The samples were drawn from the first 160 participants of the ongoing ImmuneRACE study and from more than 1,000 subjects provided by 6 global collaborators. Where available, HLA class I and class II types were obtained from metadata supplied by the sample provider rather than from assay-based typing.

TCRbeta CDR3 regions were amplified from genomic DNA using the immunoSEQ Assay, a bias-controlled multiplex PCR. In the authors' own workflow: The number of nucleated cells in each sample was estimated from the amplification of reference gene primers within the assay. To quantify the absolute abundance of each unique TCRbeta CDR3 rearrangement, sequence reads were collapsed and filtered. For each sample, productive Simpson clonality was calculated by taking the square root of Simpson's diversity index across productive rearrangements. Held by TCRdb, this immuneACCESS table contains in-frame sequences only and omits some clones. Under half of the omission traces to an unresolved V gene where checked; the cause of the rest is unknown. The DNA gave D and trimming, while V, J and clone size come from that table. The sample includes 120,000 to 150,000 clones, with around 84% observed a single time. 35% to 40% of the sample belongs to the ten largest clones.

General findings and caveats noted by the study authors: The amount of clinical and demographic metadata varied by source and participant and was provided uncurated.

CDR1 and CDR2 are read off the germline V gene as SGHAT and FQNNGV. A distance of 14 bases separates the germline ends of V and J, which lose 6 bases and 3 bases respectively. The CDR3 contains 14 residues, cysteine and phenylalanine counted. Only CDR3 DNA remains: 42 bases, in frame from the first base. A note on this clone: Its cognate antigen has yet to be identified. No base qualities exist here, and no much larger clone lies one base off it.

Each collaborating institution followed its own protocols to collect whole blood in K2EDTA tubes. For TCRbeta analysis, collaborator samples were shipped as frozen whole blood, as isolated PBMCs, or as DNA extracted from either sample type. The chain is made from TRBV11-2 and TRBJ1-1, with the D gene uncertain. The source is a human donor in a cohort sampled during active COVID-19. The sequencing input was peripheral blood. The CDR3 region: CASRAPVHYTEAFF. The sequenced DNA: TGTGCCAGCAGAGCCCCTGTCCATTACACTGAAGCTTTCTTT.